This TCR beta chain comes out of a study of blood T cells in healthy people across ages. Deletions cut 1 base from V and 6 bases from J, with 7 bases between. Germline V gene lookup returns CDR1 SGHTA and CDR2 FQGNSA. This CDR3 region has 14 residues. This clonotype was counted only a few times. No antigen is known for it. General study results and limits: Aged donors had fewer naive CD4+ cells and lower diversity than long-lived donors.

A second PCR, run for about 6 to 11 cycles, used a sample-barcoded 5' primer plus a J-beta primer mix. TCRdb used MiXCR to reprocess the 5' RACE reads, holding one entry per CDR3 protein. The sample gives roughly 1.5 million distinct CDR3 sequences, 35% to 45% of which show up once; around 4% is in the top ten. This rearrangement joins TRBV7-2 to TRBJ1-6; D not certain. The receptor was isolated from a young woman in good health. Sequencing was done on a sample of blood. The CDR3 DNA follows: TGTGCCAGCAGCTTAGTAGCCGGTAATTCACCCCTCCACTTT. It specifies CASSLVAGNSPLHF.